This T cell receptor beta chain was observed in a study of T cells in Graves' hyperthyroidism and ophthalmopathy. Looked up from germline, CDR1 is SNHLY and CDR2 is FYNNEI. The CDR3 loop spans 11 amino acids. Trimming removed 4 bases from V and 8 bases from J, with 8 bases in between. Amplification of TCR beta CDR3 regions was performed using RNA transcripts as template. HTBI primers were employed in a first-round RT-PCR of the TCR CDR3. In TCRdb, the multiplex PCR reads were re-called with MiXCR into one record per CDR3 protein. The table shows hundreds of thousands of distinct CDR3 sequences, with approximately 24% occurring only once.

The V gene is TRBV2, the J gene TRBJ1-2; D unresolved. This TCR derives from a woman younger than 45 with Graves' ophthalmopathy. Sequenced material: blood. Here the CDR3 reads CASSGHFGYTF. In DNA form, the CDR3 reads TGTGCCAGCAGTGGACATTTCGGCTACACCTTC.